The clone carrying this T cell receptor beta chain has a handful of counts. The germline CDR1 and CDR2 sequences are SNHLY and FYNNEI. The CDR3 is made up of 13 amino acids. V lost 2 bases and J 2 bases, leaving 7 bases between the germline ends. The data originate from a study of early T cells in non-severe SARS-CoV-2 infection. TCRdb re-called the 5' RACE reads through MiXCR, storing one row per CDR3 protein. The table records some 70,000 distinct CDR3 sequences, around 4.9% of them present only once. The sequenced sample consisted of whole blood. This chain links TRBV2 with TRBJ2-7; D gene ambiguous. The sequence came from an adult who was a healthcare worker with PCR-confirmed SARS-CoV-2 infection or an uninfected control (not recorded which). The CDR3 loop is CASSETLPYEQYF. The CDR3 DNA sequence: TGTGCCAGCAGTGAAACCCTGCCCTACGAGCAGTACTTC.